A single sample gave rise to the 18 T cell receptor beta chains below, sequenced in a study of human T cells and chemical hapten exposure. MiXCR was run by TCRdb on the RACE reads, yielding one entry per CDR3 protein. The table records 380,000 or so distinct CDR3 sequences, about 5% of them present only once. Time point reported: pre-sensitization, week 0. The treatment was: therapeutic diphenylcyclopropenone sensitization with weekly scalp DPC. The sequencing here drew on whole blood, taken in connection with sensitization to the hapten diphenylcyclopropenone (DPC). These receptors were collected from a woman aged 18-35 years with alopecia areata. Some clones in this sample may be carry-over from other donors' samples.

In this sample, this clonotype turned up many times. V gene TRBV20-1 combines with J gene TRBJ2-1; D ambiguous. CDR1 and CDR2 (germline): DFQATT, SNEGSKA (reference sequence). This CDR3 is built from 15 residues. V lost 4 bases and J 2 bases, leaving 15 bases between the germline ends. The CDR3 loop is CSAKDPLSTYNEQFF. Here the CDR3 DNA reads TGCAGTGCTAAGGACCCCTTATCTACCTACAATGAGCAGTTCTTC.

This clonotype was seen more than once but under ten times. This chain joins TRBV5-1 and TRBJ2-6, with 9 bases aligning to TRBD1. Trimming took 4 bases from V and 0 from J; bases not matched to a gene: 8. This CDR3 has 18 amino acids. CDR1 SGHRS and CDR2 YFSETQ come from the germline V gene. The CDR3 DNA is TGCGCCAGCAGCCTGGCCGGGACAGGGAGCTCTGGGGCCAACGTCCTGACTTTC. Translated: CASSLAGTGSSGANVLTF.

This clonotype was seen only a few times. The chain carries TRBV2 and TRBJ2-3; D possibly matches TRBD1 or TRBD2 (5 bases each). This CDR3 spans 14 amino acids. In germline, CDR1 is SNHLY, CDR2 FYNNEI. The V gene lost 2 bases and the J gene lost 4 bases, with 10 bases spanning the gap. This chain's CDR3 is CASSELVGADTQYF. The CDR3, as DNA: TGTGCCAGCAGTGAATTGGTGGGGGCAGATACGCAGTATTTT.

This clonotype has only a few counts. The gene calls are TRBV7-3 and TRBJ2-6, with D hard to call. The CDR3 extends over 14 amino acids. CDR1 SGHTA and CDR2 FQGTGA come from the germline V gene. The ends were cut back, 8 bases at V and 3 bases at J, with 11 bases in the middle. The CDR3, as DNA: TGTGCCAGCGGAAATATCGGTGGGGCCAACGTCCTGACTTTC. Encoded protein: CASGNIGGANVLTF. Full variable domain (outside the CDR3, taken from reference TRBV7-3 and TRBJ2-6): GAGVSQTPSNKVTEKGKYVELRCDPISGHTALYWYRQSLGQGPEFLIYFQGTGAADDSGLPNDRFFAVRPEGSVSTLKIQRTERGDSAVYLCASGNIGGANVLTFGAGSRLTVL.

The CDR3 sequence is CASSPLTGSSTDTQYF. CDR3 in DNA: TGTGCCAGCAGTCCACTAACAGGGTCAAGCACAGATACGCAGTATTTT. V usage is TRBV12-3 or TRBV12-4 and J usage is TRBJ2-3; maybe TRBD1 (6 bases). The V end was cut by 5 bases, the J end by 0 bases, with 15 bases between. The CDR3 has 16 amino acids.

This clonotype was picked up many times. V gene TRBV11-2 combines with J gene TRBJ1-4; 7 bases fit TRBD1. The CDR3 spans 14 residues. Germline CDR1 is SGHAT and CDR2 is FQNNGV. Trimming removed 4 bases from V and 5 bases from J; junction bases left unmatched: 4. CDR3 nucleotide sequence: TGTGCCAGCAGCTATAGGGGGCCGAATGAAAAACTGTTTTTT. Its protein product is CASSYRGPNEKLFF.

This clonotype has just a few counts. V gene TRBV4-1 combines with J gene TRBJ1-5; D remains unclear. The CDR3 is made up of 14 amino acids. Trimming cost V 1 base and J 9 bases, with 13 bases left between them. Germline CDR1 and CDR2: MGHRA and YSYEKL. The CDR3 region is CASSQGRVSAPQHF. CDR3 bases: TGCGCCAGCAGCCAAGGTAGGGTGTCAGCGCCCCAGCATTTT.

This clonotype appeared many times. The chain couples TRBV29-1 to TRBJ2-7, with 8 bases identical to TRBD1. Trimming at V came to 7 bases and at J to 4 bases, leaving 12 bases not matched to a gene. CDR1 is SQVTM and CDR2 is ANQGSEA in the germline V gene. CDR3 length: 14 residues. DNA of the CDR3: TGCAGCGCCAGCAGGGACAGGCTAGGGTACGAGCAGTACTTC. It yields the protein CSASRDRLGYEQYF.

This clonotype appeared many times. This chain links TRBV29-1 with TRBJ2-1; D gene uncertain. This CDR3 contains 12 residues. Deletions cut 2 bases from V and 8 bases from J, with 10 bases between. Germline CDR1 SQVTM, CDR2 ANQGSEA. This chain's CDR3 is CSVEPSPDEQFF. The DNA for the CDR3 is TGCAGCGTTGAACCATCGCCCGATGAGCAGTTCTTC.

This clonotype was detected many times. The rearrangement joins TRBV4-3 to TRBJ2-2; 13 bases fit TRBD2. The germline gives CDR1 LGHNA, CDR2 YSLEER. After removal of 2 bases from V and 3 bases from J, the junction contained 3 bases not matched to a gene. The CDR3 sequence is 17 residues long. This CDR3 reads CASSQPGLAGDTGELFF. DNA of the CDR3: TGCGCCAGCAGCCAACCCGGACTAGCGGGGGACACCGGGGAGCTGTTTTTT.

Remarks on this clonotype: Possible read error: a much larger clone is one base away. The chain joins TRBV4-3 to TRBJ2-1, with D unresolved. CDR3 length: 14 amino acids. The V end lost 4 bases, the J end lost 7 bases, and 14 bases lay between the germline ends. CDR1 is LGHNA and CDR2 is YSLEER in the germline V gene. In DNA, the CDR3 is TGCGCCAGCAGCCCAAGAACGGTGGGTAATGAGCAGTTCTTC. Its translation is CASSPRTVGNEQFF.

This clonotype has ten or more counts. V and J are TRBV3-1 and TRBJ2-7; 8 bases are a match to TRBD1. V gave up 3 bases and J gave up 3 bases; unmatched junction bases: 7. The CDR3 covers 15 residues. Germline values: CDR1 LGHDT, CDR2 YNNKEL (reference sequence). As DNA, the CDR3 is TGTGCCAGCAGCCATGTTGGACAGGGTGACTACGAGCAGTACTTC. It translates to CASSHVGQGDYEQYF.

This clonotype was seen a handful of times. Its ends do not fully match the called genes, so a read error is possible. The rearrangement links TRBV7-2 to TRBJ1-4; D perhaps matches TRBD1 (6 bases). The V gene's germline CDR1 is SGHTA and CDR2 FQGNSA. The CDR3 has 15 amino acids. The CDR3 nucleotides read TGTGCCAGCAGATTAGCGGGGGCTGGAAGTGAAAAACTGTTTTTT. Translating gives CASRLAGAGSEKLFF.

This sequence joins TRBV20-1 and TRBJ2-3; 15 bases match TRBD2. The CDR3 length is 15 residues. V trimming: 8 bases; J trimming: 2 bases; junction bases outside the gene matches: 5. Looked up from germline, CDR1 is DFQATT and CDR2 is SNEGSKA (reference sequence). The CDR3 loop is CSPGTSGGPTDTQYF. The CDR3 bases are TGCAGTCCCGGGACTAGCGGGGGGCCCACAGATACGCAGTATTTT.

The rearrangement uses TRBV11-2 and TRBJ1-4; no firm D call. The CDR3 runs 11 residues. Germline V gene lookup returns CDR1 SGHAT and CDR2 FQNNGV. V was cut by 2 bases and J by 10 bases, with 5 bases left in between. The CDR3 nucleotides are TGTGCCAGCAGCTTATACGGAAAACTGTTTTTT. This codes for CASSLYGKLFF.

This clonotype has only a few counts. The rearrangement joins TRBV6-1 to TRBJ1-2; D is unresolved. V was cut by 5 bases and J by 7 bases, with 17 bases left in between. The CDR3 is 14 residues long. Looked up from germline, CDR1 is MNHNS and CDR2 is SASEGT. CDR3 amino acids: CASSLSPTISGYTF. As DNA, the CDR3 is TGTGCCAGCAGTTTGAGCCCTACGATAAGTGGCTACACCTTC.

About this clonotype: The CDR3 does not end in the conserved phenylalanine or tryptophan, so this is likely a read error. The genes are TRBV28 and TRBJ2-7; D perhaps matches TRBD1 (6 bases). The CDR3 has 15 residues. CDR1 is MDHEN, CDR2 SYDVKM, per germline. The ends were cut back, 3 bases at V and 3 bases at J, with 15 bases in the middle. Here the CDR3 DNA reads TGTGCCAGCAGTTTCCCCCCCACAGGGATCTACGAGCAGTACTCC. Protein sequence: CASSFPPTGIYEQYS.

This sequence joins TRBV20-1 and TRBJ2-7, with 7 bases aligning to TRBD1. V lost 3 bases, J lost 7 bases, and 18 bases stayed unmatched. The V gene's germline CDR1 is DFQATT and CDR2 SNEGSKA (reference sequence). This CDR3 comprises 16 residues. This CDR3 is CSARTARDSIRGEQYF. DNA for the CDR3: TGCAGTGCTAGGACCGCTCGGGACAGTATACGCGGGGAGCAGTACTTC.